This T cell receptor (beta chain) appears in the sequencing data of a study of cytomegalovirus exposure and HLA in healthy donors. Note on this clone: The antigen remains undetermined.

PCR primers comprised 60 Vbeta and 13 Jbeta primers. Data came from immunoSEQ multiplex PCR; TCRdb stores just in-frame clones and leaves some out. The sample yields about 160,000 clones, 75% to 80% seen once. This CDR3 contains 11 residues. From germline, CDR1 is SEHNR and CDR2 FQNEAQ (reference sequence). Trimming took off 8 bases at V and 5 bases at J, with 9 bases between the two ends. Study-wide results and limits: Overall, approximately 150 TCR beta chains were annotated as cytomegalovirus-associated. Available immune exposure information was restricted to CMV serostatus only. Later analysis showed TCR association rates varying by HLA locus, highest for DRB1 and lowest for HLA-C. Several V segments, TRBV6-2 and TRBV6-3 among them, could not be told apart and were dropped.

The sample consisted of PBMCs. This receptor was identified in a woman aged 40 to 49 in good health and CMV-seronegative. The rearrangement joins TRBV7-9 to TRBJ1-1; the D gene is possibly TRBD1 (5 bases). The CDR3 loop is CASHGGTEAFF. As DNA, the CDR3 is TGTGCCAGCCACGGGGGGACTGAAGCTTTCTTT. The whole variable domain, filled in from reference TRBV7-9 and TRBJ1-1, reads DTGVSQNPRHKITKRGQNVTFRCDPISEHNRLYWYRQTLGQGPEFLTYFQNEAQLEKSRLLSDRFSAERPKGSFSTLEIQRTEQGDSAMYLCASHGGTEAFFGQGTRLTVV.